Following are 27 T cell receptor beta chains from one sample sequenced in a study of cytomegalovirus exposure and HLA in healthy donors. This table comes from immunoSEQ multiplex PCR, and its TCRdb copy is limited to in-frame clones, with some not included. The sample contains 120,000 to 150,000 clones, 86% of which appear only once. Input material: PBMCs. All receptors come from a man aged 18 to 35 in good health and CMV-seronegative.

The J gene is TRBJ2-7, the V gene TRBV15, with D uncertain. Trimming removed 0 bases at V and 1 base at J, with 19 bases between. CDR1 LNHNV and CDR2 YYDKDF come from the germline V gene (reference sequence). CDR3 length equals 18 residues. The CDR3 protein is CATSREAGRAVNSYEQYF. The CDR3 DNA is TGTGCCACCAGCAGAGAGGCAGGCCGCGCTGTAAATTCCTACGAGCAGTACTTC.

This clone appeared once. The V gene is TRBV14, the J gene TRBJ2-2; the match to TRBD2 covers 14 bases. V trimming: 4 bases; J trimming: 2 bases; junction bases outside the gene matches: 6. Looked up from germline, CDR1 is SGHDN and CDR2 is FVKESK. CDR3 length equals 18 residues. CDR3 DNA sequence: TGTGCCAGCAGCCCTGGGACTAGCGGGAGTGCCAACACCGGGGAGCTGTTTTTT. It specifies CASSPGTSGSANTGELFF.

This clone was picked up a small number of times. The chain joins TRBV19 to TRBJ1-2; 7 bases line up with TRBD1. The trim removed 3 bases at V and 8 bases at J, leaving 12 bases unmatched. Germline V CDR1 and CDR2: LNHDA, SQIVND (reference sequence). This CDR3 region has 15 residues. CDR3 loop: CASSIRTGEVGGYTF. CDR3 coding DNA: TGTGCCAGTAGTATTCGGACAGGTGAGGTCGGAGGCTACACCTTC.

The chain uses TRBV5-1 and TRBJ2-1; 7 nucleotides align to TRBD2. This CDR3 has 13 residues. Losses at the gene ends were 4 bases for V and 5 bases for J; bases not matched to a gene: 3. Germline V gene lookup returns CDR1 SGHRS and CDR2 YFSETQ. The CDR3 spells CASSTRGDNEQFF. As DNA, the CDR3 is TGCGCCAGCAGCACCCGGGGGGACAATGAGCAGTTCTTC.

The chain is built from TRBV6-5 and TRBJ1-1; unclear D gene. Germline lookup yields CDR1 MNHEY and CDR2 SVGAGI. This CDR3 is 12 amino acids long. V gave up 2 bases and J gave up 5 bases, with 6 bases separating them. The CDR3 spells CASSYLRTEAFF. As DNA, the CDR3 is TGTGCCAGCAGTTACCTGAGGACTGAAGCTTTCTTT.

CDR3 nucleotide sequence: TGTGCCAGCAGCTTTTTCCAAACAGGGGTAGAGACCCAGTACTTC. Its translation is CASSFFQTGVETQYF. The chain uses TRBV11-2 and TRBJ2-5, with TRBD1 identical over 7 bases. This CDR3 contains 15 residues. The germline V gene has CDR1 SGHAT and CDR2 FQNNGV. The trim removed 3 bases at V and 4 bases at J, leaving 8 bases unmatched.

The chain joins TRBV5-1 to TRBJ2-7; 8 nucleotides match TRBD1. Germline CDR1 reads SGHRS; CDR2 reads YFSETQ. The J segment lost 4 bases and the V segment lost 3 bases, leaving 12 bases of the junction unmatched. This CDR3 contains 16 residues. The CDR3 here is CASSSGTGTGSYEQYF. CDR3 coding DNA: TGCGCCAGCAGCTCGGGAACCGGGACAGGTTCGTACGAGCAGTACTTC.

This chain connects TRBV18 to TRBJ1-2, with unresolved D. CDR1 is KGHSH and CDR2 is LQKENI in the germline V gene. V shed 0 bases and J shed 8 bases, with 7 bases lying between them. The CDR3 runs 12 residues. This CDR3 reads CASSPPRGGYTF. The CDR3 DNA is TGTGCCAGCTCACCACCGAGAGGGGGCTACACCTTC.

The J gene is TRBJ1-6, the V gene TRBV5-1; 7 bases are a match to TRBD1. Germline V lookup: CDR1 SGHRS, CDR2 YFSETQ. With V trimmed by 2 bases and J by 6 bases, 5 bases remained unmatched. This CDR3 contains 15 residues. CDR3 amino acids: CASSLTDRRNSPLHF. The CDR3 DNA sequence: TGCGCCAGCAGCTTAACGGACAGGCGTAATTCACCCCTCCACTTT.

The chain combines TRBV4-1 with TRBJ1-1; D is unresolved. V was clipped by 5 bases and J by 4 bases, with 14 bases between them. CDR1 is MGHRA and CDR2 is YSYEKL in the germline V gene. CDR3 length: 14 amino acids. The CDR3 reads CASSGPLRGTEAFF. CDR3 nucleotide sequence: TGCGCCAGCAGCGGCCCCCTCCGGGGCACTGAAGCTTTCTTT.

This clone has just a few counts. The chain has TRBV2 and TRBJ1-3; the match to TRBD1 covers 7 bases. V gave up 5 bases and J gave up 3 bases; unmatched junction bases: 7. Per germline, CDR1 SNHLY and CDR2 FYNNEI. The CDR3 consists of 15 residues. The chain's CDR3 is CASSLDRVYGNTIYF. CDR3 coding DNA: TGTGCCAGCAGTCTCGACAGGGTCTATGGAAACACCATATATTTT.

This chain connects TRBV27 to TRBJ1-2; D perhaps matches TRBD1 (5 bases). The CDR3 covers 13 residues. V lost 0 bases to trimming and J lost 8 bases, with 10 bases between them. Germline V gives CDR1 MNHEY, CDR2 SMNVEV (reference sequence). CDR3 loop: CASSLSGAEGYTF. For the CDR3, the DNA is TGTGCCAGCAGTTTATCAGGGGCGGAAGGCTACACCTTC.

V is TRBV5-5 and J is TRBJ2-7; TRBD1 matches 10 bases. The CDR3 consists of 16 residues. Trimming cost V 0 bases and J 6 bases; bases outside gene matches: 9. Germline CDR1 SGHKS, CDR2 YYEKEE (reference sequence). The CDR3 bases are TGTGCCAGCAGCTTGGAGCCCGGGACAGGGGTGGGCGAGCAGTACTTC. This sequence encodes CASSLEPGTGVGEQYF. The variable domain in full, with the rest retrieved from reference TRBV5-5 and TRBJ2-7, is DAGVTQSPTHLIKTRGQQVTLRCSPISGHKSVSWYQQVLGQGPQFIFQYYEKEERGRGNFPDRFSARQFPNYSSELNVNALLLGDSALYLCASSLEPGTGVGEQYFGPGTRLTVT.

This rearrangement joins TRBV7-6 to TRBJ2-7, with D tentatively TRBD1 (5 bases). The germline V and J ends were trimmed by 1 base and 3 bases, with 13 bases remaining between them. CDR3 length: 15 amino acids. The germline V gene has CDR1 SGHVS and CDR2 FNYEAQ. Written as DNA, the CDR3 is TGTGCCAGCAGCTTAGACACAGGAGCCTACTACGAGCAGTACTTC. Translation: CASSLDTGAYYEQYF.

This chain uses TRBV28 with TRBJ1-4; no definite D call. Germline CDR1 and CDR2: MDHEN and SYDVKM. The CDR3 is made up of 13 amino acids. The V end was cut by 10 bases, the J end by 0 bases, with 9 bases between. The CDR3 DNA reads TGTGCCACCCACATGGCAACTAATGAAAAACTGTTTTTT. Residues: CATHMATNEKLFF.

This sequence joins TRBV5-6 and TRBJ2-1; unclear D gene. The germline CDR1 and CDR2 sequences are SGHDT and YYEEEE. The V end lost 4 bases, the J end lost 0 bases, and 11 bases lay between the germline ends. The CDR3 length is 15 residues. The CDR3 sequence: CASSPNPVSYNEQFF. In nucleotides, the CDR3 is TGTGCCAGCAGCCCGAATCCAGTCTCCTACAATGAGCAGTTCTTC.

V usage is TRBV6-6 and J usage is TRBJ1-2; 12 nucleotides match TRBD1. V gave up 6 bases and J gave up 4 bases; unmatched junction bases: 6. Germline CDR1 reads MNHNY; CDR2 reads SVGAGI (reference sequence). The CDR3 is 15 amino acids. CDR3 residues: CASSSPGQGAYGYTF. The CDR3 DNA follows: TGTGCCAGCAGCTCTCCGGGACAGGGGGCCTATGGCTACACCTTC.

This chain connects TRBV5-6 to TRBJ1-2; tentative D call: TRBD1 (6 bases). The germline gives CDR1 SGHDT, CDR2 YYEEEE. V dropped 5 bases and J dropped 3 bases, with 14 bases sitting between them. CDR3 size: 14 residues. CDR3 loop: CASRLVQGDYGYTF. CDR3 bases: TGTGCCAGCAGACTTGTACAGGGTGACTATGGCTACACCTTC.

This sequence joins TRBV7-9 and TRBJ2-7; no clear D. V shed 5 bases and J shed 1 base, with 21 bases lying between them. CDR1 is SEHNR, CDR2 FQNEAQ, per germline (reference sequence). The length of the CDR3 is 17 residues. The CDR3: CASSPPAVDEISYEQYF. As DNA, the CDR3 is TGTGCCAGCAGCCCTCCCGCGGTAGACGAAATTTCCTACGAGCAGTACTTC.

The chain couples TRBV9 to TRBJ1-3; no clear D gene. CDR3 length: 13 residues. Germline CDR1 SGDLS, CDR2 YYNGEE. With 0 bases removed from V and 8 bases from J, the gap between germline ends came to 9 bases. The CDR3 region is CASSVVHGDTIYF. CDR3 sequence (DNA): TGTGCCAGCAGCGTAGTTCACGGAGACACCATATATTTT.

The chain carries TRBV4-3 and TRBJ2-5, with 10 nucleotides matching TRBD2. V shed 2 bases, J shed 5 bases, and the junction held 8 bases outside the gene matches. CDR3 size: 16 residues. From germline, CDR1 is LGHNA and CDR2 YSLEER. CDR3 region: CASSQMLSGRAETQYF. The DNA for the CDR3 is TGCGCCAGCAGCCAAATGCTGAGCGGGAGGGCGGAGACCCAGTACTTC.

The V and J genes are TRBV9 and TRBJ1-1; D uncertain. The V and J ends lost 4 bases and 1 base respectively, with 11 bases between them. Germline lookup yields CDR1 SGDLS and CDR2 YYNGEE. CDR3 length: 14 residues. The CDR3 DNA follows: TGTGCCAGCAGCTCCCTCTCCAGGAACACTGAAGCTTTCTTT. Its protein is CASSSLSRNTEAFF.

The chain combines TRBV6-1 with TRBJ1-1; maybe TRBD1 (5 bases). V lost 1 base and J lost 2, with 11 bases in between. The CDR3 totals 15 residues. Germline V gene lookup returns CDR1 MNHNS and CDR2 SASEGT. The CDR3 DNA reads as TGTGCCAGCAGTGAAGAGCCAGGGCAAAACACTGAAGCTTTCTTT. It translates to CASSEEPGQNTEAFF.

The gene calls are TRBV19 and TRBJ2-1; TRBD1 matches at 8 bases. The germline V gene encodes CDR1 LNHDA and CDR2 SQIVND (reference sequence). This CDR3 is built from 13 residues. V was clipped by 2 bases and J by 6 bases; unmatched bases: 0. Here the CDR3 DNA reads TGTGCCAGTAGTATAACAGGGGGCAATGAGCAGTTCTTC. The encoded protein is CASSITGGNEQFF.

The V gene is TRBV2, the J gene TRBJ2-7; 9 nucleotides line up with TRBD1. After removal of 5 bases from V and 7 bases from J, the junction contained 12 bases not matched to a gene. The V gene's germline CDR1 is SNHLY and CDR2 FYNNEI. This CDR3 region has 15 residues. The CDR3 reads CASSQQGQGLREQYF. In nucleotides, the CDR3 is TGTGCCAGCAGTCAACAGGGACAGGGCTTGAGGGAGCAGTACTTC.

The chain couples TRBV7-9 to TRBJ2-2; tentative D call: TRBD1 (5 bases). The CDR3 spans 16 residues. V lost 5 bases to trimming and J lost 1 base, with 14 bases between them. CDR1 is SEHNR, CDR2 FQNEAQ, per germline (reference sequence). The CDR3 loop is CASSTLWTLNTGELFF. The CDR3 DNA follows: TGTGCCAGCAGCACCTTATGGACATTGAACACCGGGGAGCTGTTTTTT.

The CDR3 coding sequence is TGTGCCAGCAGCGGGAGCGGGAGGGCCGGAGAGCAGTACTTC. Its protein is CASSGSGRAGEQYF. The rearrangement joins TRBV7-2 to TRBJ2-7, with 10 nucleotides matching TRBD2. The CDR3 extends over 14 amino acids. V lost 5 bases to trimming and J lost 7 bases; unmatched junction nucleotides: 8. CDR1 and CDR2 (germline): SGHTA, FQGNSA.